A single sample is the source of the 9 T cell receptor beta chains below, sequenced in a study of control samples from healthy donors and cancer patients. This table comes from immunoSEQ multiplex PCR, and its TCRdb copy is limited to in-frame clones, with some not included. The sample consists of over 100,000 clones, around nine tenths of them appearing once. The specimen sequenced was blood. The receptors come from a human donor in good health. The donor label of this sample is uncertain.

The V call is TRBV6-5, the J call TRBJ1-4; possibly TRBD1 for D (5 bases). Germline assignment: CDR1 MNHEY and CDR2 SVGAGI. The CDR3 spans 14 residues. The ends were cut back, 8 bases at V and 6 bases at J, with 16 bases in the middle. The CDR3 spells CASSTRVGDEKLFF. The CDR3 nucleotides are TGTGCCAGCTCAACCAGGGTTGGAGATGAAAAACTGTTTTTT.

The chain carries TRBV5-1 and TRBJ2-5; 8 bases match TRBD2. This CDR3 has 14 amino acids. Germline V gene data show CDR1 as SGHRS and CDR2 as YFSETQ. J lost 2 bases, V lost 1 base, and 1 base had no gene match. CDR3 region: CASSLTSGQETQYF. In DNA, the CDR3 is TGCGCCAGCAGCTTGACTAGCGGACAAGAGACCCAGTACTTC. Combining the CDR3 with reference TRBV5-1 and TRBJ2-5 gives the whole variable domain KAGVTQTPRYLIKTRGQQVTLSCSPISGHRSVSWYQQTPGQGLQFLFEYFSETQRNKGNFPGRFSGRQFSNSRSEMNVSTLELGDSALYLCASSLTSGQETQYFGPGTRLLVL.

The V and J genes are TRBV20-1 and TRBJ1-2; a possible D gene is TRBD1 (5 bases). The CDR3 is made up of 11 amino acids. Deletions cut 5 bases from V and 6 bases from J, with 10 bases between. The germline V gene has CDR1 DFQATT and CDR2 SNEGSKA (reference sequence). The CDR3 here is CSALRGHGYTF. CDR3 DNA sequence: TGCAGTGCTCTCCGGGGCCATGGCTACACCTTC.

The chain recombines TRBV9 with TRBJ1-1, with 8 bases identical to TRBD1. J lost 3 bases, V lost 3 bases, and 13 bases had no gene match. The CDR3 has 17 amino acids. The germline CDR1 and CDR2 sequences are SGDLS and YYNGEE. The CDR3 protein is CASSETGELVFDTEAFF. The DNA for the CDR3 is TGTGCCAGCAGCGAGACAGGGGAACTGGTGTTTGACACTGAAGCTTTCTTT.

This clone was recorded a few times. The genes are TRBV10-3 and TRBJ2-5, with D possibly matching TRBD2 (7 bases). Looked up from germline, CDR1 is ENHRY and CDR2 is SYGVKD. This CDR3 is built from 16 residues. The V gene lost 4 bases and the J gene lost 5 bases, with 20 bases spanning the gap. In nucleotides, the CDR3 is TGTGCCATCAGTGTGTGGGCGGGGGCCACAGTGGAGACCCAGTACTTC. It codes for CAISVWAGATVETQYF.

The J gene is TRBJ2-1, the V gene TRBV5-1, with D possibly TRBD1 on 6 matching bases. The V and J ends lost 4 bases and 7 bases respectively, with 18 bases between them. The CDR3 spans 15 residues. CDR1 is SGHRS and CDR2 is YFSETQ in the germline V gene. The CDR3 loop reads CASSDLRGDSNEQFF. CDR3 DNA sequence: TGCGCCAGCAGCGACCTCAGGGGCGATTCTAATGAGCAGTTCTTC.

The chain combines TRBV7-2 with TRBJ1-1; the D is unclear. Trimming took off 8 bases at V and 6 bases at J, with 16 bases between the two ends. CDR1 is SGHTA and CDR2 is FQGNSA in the germline V gene. This CDR3 contains 13 residues. CDR3 amino acids: CASCSQLVSEAFF. CDR3 DNA: TGTGCCAGCTGTTCGCAGCTGGTATCTGAAGCTTTCTTT.

This clone was picked up one time. J is TRBJ2-2 and V is TRBV4-2; 10 bases map to TRBD2. The germline V gene has CDR1 LGHNA and CDR2 YNFKEQ. This CDR3 has 15 residues. Trimming removed 6 bases from V and 5 bases from J; junction bases left unmatched: 6. CDR3 in amino acids: CASRPLAGDTGELFF. CDR3 sequence (DNA): TGTGCCAGCAGACCCCTAGCGGGGGATACCGGGGAGCTGTTTTTT.

The rearrangement joins TRBV27 to TRBJ2-1, with a tentative D call TRBD2 (7 bases). The CDR3 consists of 16 residues. Germline assignment: CDR1 MNHEY and CDR2 SMNVEV (reference sequence). V was trimmed by 2 bases and J by 6 bases, leaving 17 bases between them. CDR3 in DNA: TGTGCCAGCAGTTTACTAGTGGGGGGGGCCTTCAATGAGCAGTTCTTC. Translation gives CASSLLVGGAFNEQFF.